The rows below give T cell receptor beta chains drawn from one sample of a study of shared clonotypes between healthy human individuals. Here immunoSEQ multiplex PCR was the method, and the copy in TCRdb shows in-frame clones only, minus some. The sample has around 1.1 million clones; 70% to 80% are singletons. Sequenced material: memory CD4+ T cells from PBMCs. These receptors were collected from a man aged 18 to 35 in good health. Some clones in this sample may be carry-over from other donors' samples. Both conserved end residues are part of each CDR3. Fields, in order: clone size, V gene, D gene, J gene, CDR3 protein, CDR3 DNA. D genes are given only for firm matches. For some rows the clone size is stated as once, few or many, or as a class when expanded; others skip it.

>-|TRBV28|TRBD2|TRBJ2-5
CATLRSAGGGETQYF
TGTGCCACCTTACGGTCCGCGGGAGGCGGGGAGACCCAGTACTTC
>few|TRBV10-2|-|TRBJ2-7
CASSDPPGGTYEQYF
TGCGCCAGCAGTGACCCTCCGGGGGGCACCTACGAGCAGTACTTC
>-|TRBV6-6|TRBD2|TRBJ2-7
CASRGLAGSYEQYF
TGTGCCAGCAGGGGACTAGCGGGCTCCTACGAGCAGTACTTC
>-|TRBV28|TRBD1|TRBJ2-2
CASSLWAQGRSGELFF
TGTGCCAGCAGTTTATGGGCACAGGGGAGATCCGGGGAGCTGTTTTTT
>many|TRBV28|TRBD1|TRBJ1-2
CASMAGGSYGYTF
TGTGCCAGCATGGCAGGGGGCAGCTATGGCTACACCTTC
>few|TRBV9|-|TRBJ1-5
CASSVGEFSNQPQHF
TGTGCCAGCAGCGTAGGGGAATTTAGCAATCAGCCCCAGCATTTT
>-|TRBV5-4|TRBD1|TRBJ2-7
CASSDGQGPTYEQYF
TGTGCCAGCAGCGACGGACAGGGGCCAACCTACGAGCAGTACTTC
>-|TRBV7-9|-|TRBJ2-1
CASSPYNQQFF
TGTGCCAGCAGCCCATATAATCAGCAGTTCTTC
>few|TRBV11-3|TRBD1|TRBJ2-1
CASSGPGQGGYEQFF
TGTGCCAGCAGCGGCCCGGGACAGGGAGGGTATGAGCAGTTCTTC
>-|TRBV19|-|TRBJ2-4
CASSSPSGTEDIQYF
TGTGCCAGTAGTTCACCATCCGGGACGGAGGACATTCAGTACTTC
>-|TRBV7-6|-|TRBJ2-1
CASSLVISVSGYHNEQFF
TGTGCCAGCAGCTTAGTCATTAGTGTTAGCGGATACCACAATGAGCAGTTCTTC
>-|TRBV7-8|TRBD1|TRBJ1-4
CASSSTNPGQGGEKLFF
TGTGCCAGCAGCTCAACGAATCCGGGACAGGGCGGCGAAAAACTGTTTTTT
>-|TRBV6-1|-|TRBJ1-3
CASSEGTRGNTIYF
TGTGCCAGCAGTGAGGGTACCCGGGGAAACACCATATATTTT
>-|TRBV28|-|TRBJ1-4
CASSQGLILREKLFF
TGTGCCAGCAGTCAAGGACTGATCCTAAGGGAAAAACTGTTTTTT
>-|TRBV30|-|TRBJ1-4
CAWSLGFPNEKLFF
TGTGCCTGGAGTCTAGGTTTTCCTAATGAAAAACTGTTTTTT
>-|TRBV30|-|TRBJ1-2
CARDRGRSGYTF
TGTGCCCGGGATAGGGGGAGGAGTGGCTACACCTTC
>-|TRBV5-1|-|TRBJ2-7
CASTTQGIGSEQYF
TGCGCCAGCACTACACAGGGTATTGGTAGCGAGCAGTACTTC
>-|TRBV6-1|-|TRBJ1-2
CASGLSNYGYTF
TGTGCCAGCGGTCTATCTAACTATGGCTACACCTTC
>-|TRBV30|-|TRBJ1-6
CAWSEKASSYNSPLHF
TGTGCCTGGAGTGAGAAAGCGAGCTCCTATAATTCACCCCTCCACTTT
>-|TRBV28|-|TRBJ1-2
CASSLGARIYGYTF
TGTGCCAGCAGTTTAGGGGCGAGAATCTATGGCTACACCTTC
>-|TRBV7-2|TRBD2|TRBJ2-7
CASSPWGSGTSYEQYF
TGTGCCAGCAGCCCCTGGGGTAGCGGGACCTCCTACGAGCAGTACTTC
>-|TRBV14|-|TRBJ1-2
CASSRGFRERDGYTF
TGTGCCAGCAGCCGAGGATTCAGGGAAAGGGATGGCTACACCTTC
>-|TRBV28|TRBD2|TRBJ2-1
CASSFSSGGYNEQFF
TGTGCCAGCAGTTTTTCCAGCGGGGGCTACAATGAGCAGTTCTTC
>-|TRBV30|-|TRBJ2-1
CAWEPGLAINEQFF
TGTGCCTGGGAGCCGGGACTGGCGATAAATGAGCAGTTCTTC
>-|TRBV27|TRBD1|TRBJ2-5
CASRAGTGGLWETQYF
TGTGCCAGCAGGGCCGGGACAGGGGGCTTGTGGGAGACCCAGTACTTC
>-|TRBV2|TRBD2|TRBJ2-2
CASTHKKGLAENTGELFF
TGTGCCAGCACCCATAAAAAAGGACTAGCCGAGAACACCGGGGAGCTGTTTTTT
>-|TRBV5-1|-|TRBJ2-3
CASSNPSTDTQYF
TGCGCCAGCAGCAACCCGAGCACAGATACGCAGTATTTT
>-|TRBV7-3|TRBD2|TRBJ2-3
CASSLKFLAGRPSTSTDTQYF
TGTGCCAGCAGCTTAAAGTTTCTAGCGGGACGACCCTCTACTAGCACAGATACGCAGTATTTT
>once|TRBV7-2|TRBD1|TRBJ2-3
CASSLTGSTDTQYF
TGTGCCAGCAGCTTGACAGGGAGCACAGATACGCAGTATTTT
>-|TRBV5-4|-|TRBJ2-7
CASSRMRGEIRYEQYF
TGTGCCAGCAGCAGGATGAGGGGGGAAATCCGCTACGAGCAGTACTTC
>-|TRBV9|TRBD1|TRBJ2-1
CASSVAGDSYNEQFF
TGTGCCAGCAGCGTAGCTGGGGACAGCTACAATGAGCAGTTCTTC
>-|TRBV18|TRBD1|TRBJ2-2
CASSPFTTGGNTGELFF
TGTGCCAGCTCACCGTTCACGACAGGGGGCAACACCGGGGAGCTGTTTTTT
>-|TRBV28|-|TRBJ2-5
CASSSQETQYF
TGCGCCAGCAGTTCCCAAGAGACCCAGTACTTC
>-|TRBV9|-|TRBJ2-3
CASSPKPPQGTHNTDTQYF
TGTGCCAGCAGCCCCAAGCCCCCACAGGGCACCCATAACACAGATACGCAGTATTTT
>-|TRBV6-6|-|TRBJ2-3
CASRTALGRADTQYF
TGTGCCAGCAGGACTGCGCTCGGAAGGGCCGATACGCAGTATTTT
>-|TRBV28|-|TRBJ1-6
CASSGGTLRSPLHF
TGTGCCAGCAGTGGGGGCACCCTTAGGTCACCCCTCCACTTT